Below are 24 T cell receptor beta chains sequenced from a single sample in a study of regulatory T cells in long-lasting Graves disease. iRepertoire HTBI primers and Arm-PCR of CDR3 regions built TCR beta libraries. MiXCR was run by TCRdb on the multiplex PCR reads, yielding one entry per CDR3 protein. The sample comprises 420,000 or so distinct CDR3 sequences, 20% to 25% of which are singletons, and around 26% rests with the top ten. This sample's time point: persistent/refractory GD, antithyroid drugs over 5 years with positive TRAb. TCR sequences were obtained from RNA taken from PBMCs. Sample: peripheral blood mononuclear cells (PBMCs), taken when the disease was refractory, from a patient treated with antithyroid drugs. These receptors came from a female donor with Graves disease.

This clonotype was detected a few times. V usage is TRBV9 and J usage is TRBJ2-5; D is ambiguous. Trimming took 6 bases from V and 5 from J, leaving 14 bases between them. Germline CDR1 and CDR2: SGDLS and YYNGEE. The CDR3 is 13 residues long. CDR3 amino acids: CASKTSSRETQYF. CDR3 DNA sequence: TGTGCCAGCAAGACCAGCTCGCGCGAGACCCAGTACTTC. Drawing the rest from reference TRBV9 and TRBJ2-5, the complete variable domain is DSGVTQTPKHLITATGQRVTLRCSPRSGDLSVYWYQQSLDQGLQFLIQYYNGEERAKGNILERFSAQQFPDLHSELNLSSLELGDSALYFCASKTSSRETQYFGPGTRLLVL.

This clonotype was observed a few times. The rearrangement links TRBV18 to TRBJ1-6, with D hard to call. The CDR3 is 13 residues long. The V end was cut by 0 bases, the J end by 7 bases, with 4 bases between. Germline-derived CDR1 and CDR2 are KGHSH and LQKENI. CDR3 in DNA: TGTGCCAGCTCACCACCGTCCAATTCACCCCTCCACTTT. It codes for CASSPPSNSPLHF.

There are a few counts of this clonotype. The chain uses TRBV7-3 and TRBJ1-1; 9 nucleotides line up with TRBD1. Looked up from germline, CDR1 is SGHTA and CDR2 is FQGTGA. With 4 bases clipped from V and 10 bases from J, the junction kept 4 bases outside the gene matches. CDR3 length equals 12 residues. The chain's CDR3 is CASSSGQGRAFF. CDR3 coding DNA: TGTGCCAGCAGCTCCGGACAGGGGCGAGCTTTCTTT.

This clonotype has ten or more counts. J is TRBJ2-7 and V is TRBV2; 9 positions agree with TRBD2. J gave up 3 bases and V 4 bases, and 13 bases lay outside the gene matches. Germline CDR1 SNHLY, CDR2 FYNNEI. The CDR3 is 17 residues long. CDR3 protein: CASSVELAGVRHYEQYF. The CDR3 DNA reads as TGTGCCAGCAGTGTGGAATTAGCGGGAGTCCGACACTACGAGCAGTACTTC.

The genes are TRBV6-2 or TRBV6-3 and TRBJ2-7; TRBD2 might be the D (6 bases). Trimming removed 2 bases from V and 1 base from J, with 12 bases in between. The CDR3 has 15 amino acids. Germline loops: CDR1 MNHEY, CDR2 SVGEGT. The CDR3 spells CASSYEGLYSYEQYF. CDR3 in DNA: TGTGCCAGCAGTTACGAGGGACTTTATTCCTACGAGCAGTACTTC.

This clonotype was detected a few times. The chain uses TRBV4-1 and TRBJ1-1; no clear D gene. V gave up 1 base and J gave up 3 bases, with 12 bases separating them. Germline CDR1 is MGHRA and CDR2 is YSYEKL. The CDR3 is 15 residues long. The CDR3, as DNA: TGCGCCAGCAGCCAAGTCTGGGAGGGATACACTGAAGCTTTCTTT. This sequence encodes CASSQVWEGYTEAFF.

This clonotype was recorded a few times. The chain couples TRBV27 to TRBJ1-2; 7 nucleotides match TRBD1. Looked up from germline, CDR1 is MNHEY and CDR2 is SMNVEV (reference sequence). This CDR3 spans 14 amino acids. The ends lost 3 bases at V and 8 bases at J; junction bases unmatched: 9. The CDR3 loop reads CASSLSGGSYGYTF. For the CDR3, the DNA is TGTGCCAGCAGTTTGTCAGGGGGATCTTACGGCTACACCTTC.

This clonotype showed up many times. V usage is TRBV20-1 and J usage is TRBJ1-1; 12 bases are a match to TRBD1. The V gene end was trimmed by 6 bases and the J gene end by 5 bases; junction bases not matched to a gene: 7. The CDR3 contains 14 residues. Germline loops: CDR1 DFQATT, CDR2 SNEGSKA (reference sequence). CDR3: CSARDRGRKTEAFF. DNA of the CDR3: TGCAGTGCCCGGGACAGGGGGCGAAAAACTGAAGCTTTCTTT.

This clonotype appeared many times. The chain combines TRBV6-2 or TRBV6-3 with TRBJ2-7, with 10 positions matching TRBD2. Germline-derived CDR1 and CDR2 are MNHEY and SVGEGT. The CDR3 is 19 residues long. V lost 1 base and J lost 3; bases outside the gene matches: 15. CDR3 sequence (DNA): TGTGCCAGCAGTTACTTGCGAACTAGCGGGAAGTCAATTCACTACGAGCAGTACTTC. Protein sequence: CASSYLRTSGKSIHYEQYF.

This sequence joins TRBV15 and TRBJ2-1, with TRBD2 matching 9 bases. The germline gives CDR1 LNHNV, CDR2 YYDKDF (reference sequence). Trimming removed 0 bases from V and 8 bases from J; junction bases left unmatched: 11. The CDR3 has 17 amino acids. CDR3 loop: CATSREIGLALKDEQFF. For the CDR3, the DNA is TGTGCCACCAGCAGAGAAATAGGACTAGCGCTTAAGGATGAGCAGTTCTTC.

A remark on this clonotype: This may be a read error, as it is one base from a much larger clone. The chain couples TRBV28 to TRBJ2-5; D perhaps matches TRBD2 (5 bases). The V and J ends lost 7 bases and 5 bases respectively, with 20 bases between them. The length of the CDR3 is 15 residues. The germline V gene encodes CDR1 MDHEN and CDR2 SYDVKM. CDR3 residues: CASTPGGVPHETQYF. The CDR3 DNA follows: TGTGCCAGCACCCCCGGAGGCGTACCCCACGAGACCCAGTACTTC.

CDR3 amino acids: CASSEPRLAGGGELFF. CDR3 nucleotides: TGTGCCAGCAGTGAACCTCGCCTAGCGGGAGGCGGGGAGCTGTTTTTT. The chain joins TRBV2 to TRBJ2-2, with TRBD2 identical over 11 bases. CDR3 length: 16 residues. Trimming removed 2 bases from V and 7 bases from J; junction bases left unmatched: 6. CDR1 and CDR2 from the germline V gene are SNHLY and FYNNEI.

In its sample, this clonotype was seen a few times. The chain links TRBV6-1 to TRBJ1-5; D is perhaps TRBD1 (5 bases). V was clipped by 2 bases and J by 6 bases, with 8 bases between them. The germline gives CDR1 MNHNS, CDR2 SASEGT. The CDR3 extends over 13 amino acids. In nucleotides, the CDR3 is TGTGCCAGCAGTGAAATCAGGGTTCAGCCCCAGCATTTT. It specifies CASSEIRVQPQHF.

This clonotype occurred many times. The chain employs TRBV20-1 and TRBJ2-5, with TRBD1 matching over 8 bases. With 3 bases clipped from V and 5 bases from J, the junction kept 8 bases outside the gene matches. The V gene's germline CDR1 is DFQATT and CDR2 SNEGSKA (reference sequence). The CDR3 has 14 residues. The CDR3: CSASSGGGIETQYF. The CDR3 nucleotides are TGCAGTGCTAGTTCAGGGGGCGGAATCGAGACCCAGTACTTC.

This clonotype was picked up many times. The CDR3 sequence: CAWSGDGRVEPLHF. The CDR3 coding sequence is TGTGCCTGGAGTGGAGATGGACGGGTTGAGCCCCTCCACTTT. The genes are TRBV30 and TRBJ1-6, with D uncertain. CDR3 length equals 14 residues. Germline V gene sequence: CDR1 GTSNPN, CDR2 SVGIG (reference sequence). V was clipped by 1 base and J by 13 bases, with 17 bases between them.

The rearrangement links TRBV6-2 or TRBV6-3 to TRBJ1-4; 7 bases line up with TRBD1. From germline, CDR1 is MNHEY and CDR2 SVGEGT. The CDR3 is 19 residues long. The V segment lost 1 base and the J segment 0 bases; nucleotides outside the gene matches: 11. CDR3: CASSYLPGTESATNEKLFF. The CDR3 region has the DNA TGTGCCAGCAGTTACTTACCCGGGACAGAATCAGCAACTAATGAAAAACTGTTTTTT.

This clonotype came up a few times. This chain links TRBV19 with TRBJ2-5; D might be TRBD1 (6 bases). Trimming removed 5 bases from V and 2 bases from J, with 12 bases in between. This CDR3 contains 14 residues. Germline CDR1 and CDR2: LNHDA and SQIVND (reference sequence). The CDR3 DNA follows: TGTGCCAGTAGTGAATTACAGGGTCAAGAGACCCAGTACTTC. As protein: CASSELQGQETQYF.

This clonotype has ten or more counts. The chain uses TRBV20-1 and TRBJ1-5; no clear D. Germline CDR1 and CDR2: DFQATT and SNEGSKA (reference sequence). Trimming stripped 5 bases from V and 3 bases from J, with 11 bases between. The CDR3 covers 13 residues. Written as DNA, the CDR3 is TGCAGTGCTGGACCCGGCCACAATCAGCCCCAGCATTTT. Its translation is CSAGPGHNQPQHF.

The V and J genes are TRBV9 and TRBJ2-4; 8 bases are a match to TRBD1. The CDR3 covers 17 residues. CDR1 SGDLS and CDR2 YYNGEE come from the germline V gene. Trimming at V came to 3 bases and at J to 0 bases, leaving 8 bases not matched to a gene. The CDR3 nucleotides read TGTGCCAGCAGCGCTCCGACAGGGGACCAAGCCAAAAACATTCAGTACTTC. Translating it yields CASSAPTGDQAKNIQYF.

This clonotype was seen ten or more times. The chain uses TRBV20-1 and TRBJ1-2; D not certain. The V end lost 6 bases, the J end lost 2 bases, and 10 bases lay between the germline ends. CDR3 length: 12 amino acids. CDR1 and CDR2 from the germline V gene are DFQATT and SNEGSKA (reference sequence). The CDR3 reads CSAGGLNYGYTF. The CDR3 bases are TGCAGTGCCGGCGGTTTAAACTATGGCTACACCTTC.

The table lists this clonotype with a few counts. V usage is TRBV5-1 and J usage is TRBJ1-2; D possibly corresponds to TRBD1 (5 bases). Germline V lookup: CDR1 SGHRS, CDR2 YFSETQ. V gave up 4 bases and J gave up 3 bases, with 13 bases separating them. This CDR3 is built from 14 residues. For the CDR3, the DNA is TGCGCCAGCAGCACGGGGCCAGATGACTATGGCTACACCTTC. This translates into CASSTGPDDYGYTF.

V is TRBV7-2 and J is TRBJ2-5; a weak D match, TRBD1 (5 bases). V was pared by 8 bases and J by 5 bases, with 27 bases between. Germline V gene data show CDR1 as SGHTA and CDR2 as FQGNSA. The CDR3 has 17 amino acids. The CDR3 bases are TGTGCCAGCTCACCACCGGTGGGCAGGGATAGACTTGAGACCCAGTACTTC. It codes for CASSPPVGRDRLETQYF.

In this sample, this clonotype turned up many times. This chain uses TRBV2 with TRBJ1-2; 10 bases are a match to TRBD1. The CDR3 is 16 residues long. The junction had 8 bases not matched to a gene; V was cut back by 6 bases and J by 1 base. Germline CDR1 and CDR2: SNHLY and FYNNEI. The CDR3 sequence is CASRAGTGADNYGYTF. In DNA form, the CDR3 reads TGTGCCAGCAGGGCCGGGACAGGGGCCGATAACTATGGCTACACCTTC.

This clonotype was recorded at least ten times. This chain links TRBV7-8 with TRBJ2-2, with TRBD2 matching over 7 bases. J lost 8 bases, V lost 1 base, and 4 bases had no gene match. Germline V gene lookup returns CDR1 SGHVS and CDR2 FQNEAQ. The CDR3 sequence is 14 residues long. CDR3 region: CASSLVREFGELFF. The CDR3 DNA is TGTGCCAGCAGCTTAGTGCGGGAGTTTGGGGAGCTGTTTTTT.